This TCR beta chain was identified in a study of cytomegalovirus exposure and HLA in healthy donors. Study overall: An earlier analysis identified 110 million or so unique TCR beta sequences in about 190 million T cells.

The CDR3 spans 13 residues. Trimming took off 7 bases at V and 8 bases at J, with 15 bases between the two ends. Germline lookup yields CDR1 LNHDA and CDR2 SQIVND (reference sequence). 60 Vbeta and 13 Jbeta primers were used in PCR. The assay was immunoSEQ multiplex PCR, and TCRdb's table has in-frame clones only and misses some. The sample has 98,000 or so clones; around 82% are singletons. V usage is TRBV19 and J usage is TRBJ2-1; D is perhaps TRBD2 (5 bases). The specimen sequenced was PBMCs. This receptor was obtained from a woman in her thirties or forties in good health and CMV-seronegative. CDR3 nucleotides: TGTGCCAGTACCCTAGGGCCAGCGGATGAGCAGTTCTTC. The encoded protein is CASTLGPADEQFF.